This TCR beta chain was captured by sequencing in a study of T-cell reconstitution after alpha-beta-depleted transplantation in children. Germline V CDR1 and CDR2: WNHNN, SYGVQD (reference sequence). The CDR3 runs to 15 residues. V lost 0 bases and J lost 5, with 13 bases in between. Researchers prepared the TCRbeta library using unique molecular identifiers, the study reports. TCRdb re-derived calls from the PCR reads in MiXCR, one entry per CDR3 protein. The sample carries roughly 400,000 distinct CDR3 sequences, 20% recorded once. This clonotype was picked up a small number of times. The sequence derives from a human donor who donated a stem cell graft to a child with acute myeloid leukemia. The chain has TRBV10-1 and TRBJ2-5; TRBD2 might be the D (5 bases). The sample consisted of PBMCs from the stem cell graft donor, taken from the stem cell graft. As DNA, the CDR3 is TGCGCCAGCAGTGAGTCGACTACGGGCAGCGAGACCCAGTACTTC. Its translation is CASSESTTGSETQYF.